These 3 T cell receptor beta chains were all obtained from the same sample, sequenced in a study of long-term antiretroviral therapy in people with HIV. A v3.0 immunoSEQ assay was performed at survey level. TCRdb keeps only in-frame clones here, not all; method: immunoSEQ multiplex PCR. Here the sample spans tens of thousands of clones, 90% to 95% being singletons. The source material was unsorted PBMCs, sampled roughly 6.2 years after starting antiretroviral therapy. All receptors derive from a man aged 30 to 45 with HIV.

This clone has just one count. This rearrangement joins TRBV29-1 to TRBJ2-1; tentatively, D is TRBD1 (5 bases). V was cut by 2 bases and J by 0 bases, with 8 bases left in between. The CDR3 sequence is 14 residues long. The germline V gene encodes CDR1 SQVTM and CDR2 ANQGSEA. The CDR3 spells CSVERGSSYNEQFF. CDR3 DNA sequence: TGCAGCGTTGAAAGGGGTAGCTCCTACAATGAGCAGTTCTTC.

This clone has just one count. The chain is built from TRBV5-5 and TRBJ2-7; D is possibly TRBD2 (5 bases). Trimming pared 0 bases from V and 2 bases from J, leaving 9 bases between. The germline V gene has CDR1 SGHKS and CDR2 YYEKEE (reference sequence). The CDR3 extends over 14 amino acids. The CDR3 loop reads CASSLDGGPYEQYF. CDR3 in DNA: TGTGCCAGCAGCTTGGATGGCGGGCCCTACGAGCAGTACTTC.

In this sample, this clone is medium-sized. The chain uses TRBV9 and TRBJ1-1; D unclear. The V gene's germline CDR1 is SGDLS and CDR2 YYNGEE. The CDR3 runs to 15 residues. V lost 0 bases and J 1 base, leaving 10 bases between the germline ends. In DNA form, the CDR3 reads TGTGCCAGCAGCGTAGGGTCTGACGGGAACACTGAAGCTTTCTTT. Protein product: CASSVGSDGNTEAFF. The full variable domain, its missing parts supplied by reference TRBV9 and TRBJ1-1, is DSGVTQTPKHLITATGQRVTLRCSPRSGDLSVYWYQQSLDQGLQFLIQYYNGEERAKGNILERFSAQQFPDLHSELNLSSLELGDSALYFCASSVGSDGNTEAFFGQGTRLTVV.